Listed below are T cell receptor beta chains from one sample, sequenced in a study of identical twins. TCRdb analysed the 5' RACE reads with MiXCR anew, one entry per CDR3 protein. Seen here are some 760,000 distinct CDR3 sequences, approximately 18% observed once, and the top ten hold around 13%. This sample was also put to use in a study of T cells expressing NK-cell markers.

Input material: PBMCs. The source is a young woman in good health. CDR3s include the opening cysteine and the closing phenylalanine or tryptophan. The D gene is left open where the match is weak. For some rows the clone size is stated as once, few or many, or as a class when expanded; others skip it.

TRBV7-6	TRBJ2-2	TRBD1	few	17	TGTGCCAGCAGCTTAGCGTGGCGACAGGGGTCCACCGGGGAGCTGTTTTTT	CASSLAWRQGSTGELFF
TRBV5-1	TRBJ2-4	.	few	14	TGCGCCAGCAGCTTGGGAAGGACCGAAAACATTCAGTACTTC	CASSLGRTENIQYF
TRBV7-2	TRBJ2-7	TRBD2	few	15	TGTGCCAGCAGCTACCTTGACAGCGGGGTACTGGAGCAGTACTTC	CASSYLDSGVLEQYF
TRBV29-1	TRBJ2-7	.	.	15	TGCAGCGTTGGTCTTGGTCCGGGGGCGGTGGGCGAGCAGTACTTC	CSVGLGPGAVGEQYF
TRBV12-3/TRBV12-4	TRBJ1-1	.	many	15	TGTGCCAGCAGTCCCCCGGGTTACATGAACACTGAAGCTTTCTTT	CASSPPGYMNTEAFF
TRBV5-1	TRBJ2-7	.	few	14	TGCGCCAGCAGCTTGGAACGGTCAAACTACGAGCAGTACTTC	CASSLERSNYEQYF
TRBV5-1	TRBJ2-5	.	.	14	TGCGCCAGCAGCTTAGATCCGGGACCCGAGACCCAGTACTTC	CASSLDPGPETQYF
TRBV11-2	TRBJ2-1	.	once	13	TGTGCCAGCAGCTTAGAGGGACCCTATGAGCAGTTCTTC	CASSLEGPYEQFF
TRBV12-3/TRBV12-4	TRBJ1-2	.	many	13	TGTGCCAGCAGTGCCGGAGGATCGGATGGCTACACCTTC	CASSAGGSDGYTF
TRBV7-8	TRBJ2-3	.	once	15	TGTGCCAGCAGCTTAGGACACTTACGCACAGATACGCAGTATTTT	CASSLGHLRTDTQYF
TRBV11-1	TRBJ2-1	TRBD2	.	18	TGTGCCAGCAGCTTAGGGCTAGCGGGAGTTAACGACTACAATGAGCAGTTCTTC	CASSLGLAGVNDYNEQFF
TRBV9	TRBJ2-1	TRBD2	.	17	TGTGCCAGCAGCGGACCCGGGGGGGGCTACAAAGGGGATGAGCAGTTCTTC	CASSGPGGGYKGDEQFF
TRBV3-1	TRBJ2-5	TRBD2	.	17	TGTGCCAGCAGCCAGCGTCCGGGACTAGCGGGACAAGAGACCCAGTACTTC	CASSQRPGLAGQETQYF
TRBV9	TRBJ1-1	.	few	13	TGTGCCAGCAGCGTAGTAGTCGACACTGAAGCTTTCTTT	CASSVVVDTEAFF
TRBV20-1	TRBJ2-1	TRBD2	few	14	TGCAGTGCTAATAGAGCTAGCGGATACAATGAGCAGTTCTTC	CSANRASGYNEQFF
TRBV12-5	TRBJ2-1	.	.	15	TGTGCTAGTGGTTTTTCGAGTAGCTCCTACAATGAGCAGTTCTTC	CASGFSSSSYNEQFF
TRBV9	TRBJ2-3	.	.	14	TGTGCCAGCAGCGTCCCCTCTAGCACAGATACGCAGTATTTT	CASSVPSSTDTQYF
TRBV6-1	TRBJ2-1	TRBD2	few	16	TGTGCCAGCAGTACCACTAGCGGGAGAGGCTACAATGAGCAGTTCTTC	CASSTTSGRGYNEQFF
TRBV29-1	TRBJ1-1	.	.	10	TGCAGCGTTGAAGCCACTGAAGCTTTCTTT	CSVEATEAFF
TRBV6-5	TRBJ2-7	.	.	16	TGTGCCAGCAGTTATAGCCGTCGCCCTGAGGGCTACGAGCAGTACTTC	CASSYSRRPEGYEQYF
TRBV20-1	TRBJ2-7	.	.	15	TGCAGTGCCCCGCCGATGGGTAGCGGCTCCTACGAGCAGTACTTC	CSAPPMGSGSYEQYF
TRBV7-9	TRBJ1-5	.	few	12	TGTGCCAGCAGCGCCCGTGAAGAGCCCCAGCATTTT	CASSAREEPQHF
TRBV5-1	TRBJ2-1	.	many	15	TGCGCCAGCAGCTTGGGGGGGAACTCCTACAATGAGCAGTTCTTC	CASSLGGNSYNEQFF
TRBV12-3/TRBV12-4	TRBJ2-1	TRBD2	.	17	TGTGCCAGCAGTTCAACGACTAGCGCCCACTCCTACAATGAGCAGTTCTTC	CASSSTTSAHSYNEQFF
TRBV4-3	TRBJ2-4	.	.	16	TGCGCCAGCAGCTCAGGTTACCTTCCAGCCAAAAACATTCAGTACTTC	CASSSGYLPAKNIQYF
TRBV6-6	TRBJ2-2	TRBD1	few	13	TGTGCCACGGGGACAGGGTTGGTCGGGGAGCTGTTTTTT	CATGTGLVGELFF
TRBV5-6	TRBJ2-7	.	few	15	TGTGCCAGCAGCTTTCCTGACACCGCCACCTACGAGCAGTACTTC	CASSFPDTATYEQYF
TRBV16	TRBJ2-1	.	.	15	TGTGCCAGCAGCCAATCTAGCACCTTAGAGTATGAGCAGTTCTTC	CASSQSSTLEYEQFF
TRBV7-2	TRBJ2-7	.	few	12	TGTGCCAGCAGCTTAGCATGGTACGAGCAGTACTTC	CASSLAWYEQYF
TRBV7-2	TRBJ2-7	.	few	13	TGTGCCAGCAGCTTAGAAACAGAGTACGAGCAGTACTTC	CASSLETEYEQYF
TRBV6-1	TRBJ1-1	.	.	15	TGTGCCAGCAGGCGCGGACGCTCCATGAACACTGAAGCTTTCTTT	CASRRGRSMNTEAFF
TRBV6-5	TRBJ2-1	.	.	17	TGTGCCAGCAGTTTACGGCTTTGGGGCCTCCCGGCGAGTGAGCAGTTCTTC	CASSLRLWGLPASEQFF
TRBV19	TRBJ2-1	TRBD2	many	15	TGTGCCAGTAGCCGGACTAGCGGAGGCCTGAACGAGCAGTTCTTC	CASSRTSGGLNEQFF
TRBV21-1	TRBJ2-6	.	.	13	TGTGCCAGGCTGTTTGCTGGGGCCAACGTCCTGACTTTC	CARLFAGANVLTF
TRBV10-3	TRBJ2-7	.	few	13	TGTGCCATCATGCGACAGTCTACCTACGAGCAGTACTTC	CAIMRQSTYEQYF
TRBV20-1	TRBJ2-5	TRBD2	few	16	TGCAGTGCTAGCAGCCTAGCGGGGGCCGTCCAAGAGACCCAGTACTTC	CSASSLAGAVQETQYF